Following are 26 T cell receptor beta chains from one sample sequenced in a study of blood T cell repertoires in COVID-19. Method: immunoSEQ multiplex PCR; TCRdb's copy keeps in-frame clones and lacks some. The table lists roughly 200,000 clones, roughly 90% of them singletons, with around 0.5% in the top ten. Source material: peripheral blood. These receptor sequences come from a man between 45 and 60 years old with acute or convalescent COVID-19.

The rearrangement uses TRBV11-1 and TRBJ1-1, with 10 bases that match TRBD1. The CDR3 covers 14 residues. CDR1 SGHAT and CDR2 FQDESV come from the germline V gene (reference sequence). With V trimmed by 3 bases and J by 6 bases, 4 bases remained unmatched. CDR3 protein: CASSFVDRGSEAFF. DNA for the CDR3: TGTGCCAGCAGCTTCGTGGACAGGGGGTCTGAAGCTTTCTTT.

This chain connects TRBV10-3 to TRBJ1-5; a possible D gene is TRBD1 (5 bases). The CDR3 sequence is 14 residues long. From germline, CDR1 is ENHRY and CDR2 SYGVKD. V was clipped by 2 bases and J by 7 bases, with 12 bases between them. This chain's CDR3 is CAISEGQGGQPQHF. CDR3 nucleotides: TGTGCCATCAGTGAGGGGCAGGGTGGGCAGCCCCAGCATTTT.

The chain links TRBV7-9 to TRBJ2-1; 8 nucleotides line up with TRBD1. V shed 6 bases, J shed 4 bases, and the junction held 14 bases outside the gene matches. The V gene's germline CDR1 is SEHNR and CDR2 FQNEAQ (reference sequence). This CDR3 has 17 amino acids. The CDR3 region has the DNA TGTGCCAGCAGTAGACGGCGTCAGGGGGCGCAATACAATGAGCAGTTCTTC. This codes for CASSRRRQGAQYNEQFF.

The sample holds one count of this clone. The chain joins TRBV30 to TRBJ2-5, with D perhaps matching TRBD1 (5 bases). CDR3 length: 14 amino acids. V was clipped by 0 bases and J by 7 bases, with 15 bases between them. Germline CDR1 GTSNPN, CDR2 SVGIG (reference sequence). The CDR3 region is CAWSVGQGGGTQYF. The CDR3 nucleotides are TGTGCCTGGAGTGTTGGGCAGGGCGGTGGGACCCAGTACTTC.

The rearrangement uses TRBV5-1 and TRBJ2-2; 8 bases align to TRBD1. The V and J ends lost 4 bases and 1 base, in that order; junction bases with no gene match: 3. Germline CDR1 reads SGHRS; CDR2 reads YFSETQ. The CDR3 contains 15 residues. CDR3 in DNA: TGCGCCAGCAGCACAGGACAGGGGAACACCGGGGAGCTGTTTTTT. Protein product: CASSTGQGNTGELFF.

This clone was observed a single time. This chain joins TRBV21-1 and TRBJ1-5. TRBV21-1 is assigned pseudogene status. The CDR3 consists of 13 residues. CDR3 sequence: CASRSGRNQPQHF. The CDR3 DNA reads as TGTGCCAGCAGGAGCGGGCGCAATCAGCCCCAGCATTTT.

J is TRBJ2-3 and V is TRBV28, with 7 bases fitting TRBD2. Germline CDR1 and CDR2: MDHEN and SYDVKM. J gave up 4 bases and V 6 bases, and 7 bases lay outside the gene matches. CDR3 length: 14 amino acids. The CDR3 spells CASRPGGGPDTQYF. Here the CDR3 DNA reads TGTGCCAGCAGACCCGGGGGAGGGCCAGATACGCAGTATTTT. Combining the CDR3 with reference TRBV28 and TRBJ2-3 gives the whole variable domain DVKVTQSSRYLVKRTGEKVFLECVQDMDHENMFWYRQDPGLGLRLIYFSYDVKMKEKGDIPEGYSVSREKKERFSLILESASTNQTSMYLCASRPGGGPDTQYFGPGTRLTVL.

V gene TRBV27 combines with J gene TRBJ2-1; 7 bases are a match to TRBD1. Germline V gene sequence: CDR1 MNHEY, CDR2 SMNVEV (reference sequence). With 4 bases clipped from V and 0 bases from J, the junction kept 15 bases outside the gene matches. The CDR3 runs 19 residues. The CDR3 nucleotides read TGTGCCAGCAGTTCTGGACAGGAATACTTGACGAGCTCCTACAATGAGCAGTTCTTC. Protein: CASSSGQEYLTSSYNEQFF.

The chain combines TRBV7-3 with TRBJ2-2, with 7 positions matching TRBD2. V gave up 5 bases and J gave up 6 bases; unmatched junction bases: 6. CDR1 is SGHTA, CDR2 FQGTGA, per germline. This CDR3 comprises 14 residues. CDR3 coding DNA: TGTGCCAGCAGCAGCGGGACCTTCCCCGGGGAGCTGTTTTTT. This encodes CASSSGTFPGELFF.

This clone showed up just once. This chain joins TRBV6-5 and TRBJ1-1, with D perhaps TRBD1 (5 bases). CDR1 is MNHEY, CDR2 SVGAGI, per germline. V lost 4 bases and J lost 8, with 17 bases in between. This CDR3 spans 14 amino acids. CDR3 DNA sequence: TGTGCCAGCAGTTTTACAGGTTCCTTAGGAGAAGCTTTCTTT. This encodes CASSFTGSLGEAFF.

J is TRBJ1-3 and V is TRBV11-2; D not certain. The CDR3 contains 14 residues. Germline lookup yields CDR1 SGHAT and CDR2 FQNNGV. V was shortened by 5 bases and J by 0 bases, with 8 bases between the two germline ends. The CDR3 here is CASSGSLSGNTIYF. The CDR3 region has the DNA TGTGCCAGCAGCGGGAGCCTCTCTGGAAACACCATATATTTT. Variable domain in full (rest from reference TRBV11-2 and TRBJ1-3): EAGVAQSPRYKIIEKRQSVAFWCNPISGHATLYWYQQILGQGPKLLIQFQNNGVVDDSQLPKDRFSAERLKGVDSTLKIQPAKLEDSAVYLCASSGSLSGNTIYFGEGSWLTVV.

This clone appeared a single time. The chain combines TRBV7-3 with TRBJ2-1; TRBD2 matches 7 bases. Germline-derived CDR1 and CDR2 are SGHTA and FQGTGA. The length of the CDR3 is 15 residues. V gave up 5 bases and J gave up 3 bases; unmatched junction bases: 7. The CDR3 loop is CASSPVGGSYNEQFF. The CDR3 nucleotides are TGTGCCAGCAGCCCCGTCGGGGGGAGCTACAATGAGCAGTTCTTC.

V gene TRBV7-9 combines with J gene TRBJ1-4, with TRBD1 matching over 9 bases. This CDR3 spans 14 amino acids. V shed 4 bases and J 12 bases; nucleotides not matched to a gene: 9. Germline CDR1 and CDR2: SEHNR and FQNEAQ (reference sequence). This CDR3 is CASSSGTGRSELFF. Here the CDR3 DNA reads TGTGCCAGCAGCTCCGGGACAGGGCGGTCGGAACTGTTTTTT. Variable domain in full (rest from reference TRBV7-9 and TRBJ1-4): DTGVSQNPRHKITKRGQNVTFRCDPISEHNRLYWYRQTLGQGPEFLTYFQNEAQLEKSRLLSDRFSAERPKGSFSTLEIQRTEQGDSAMYLCASSSGTGRSELFFGSGTQLSVL.

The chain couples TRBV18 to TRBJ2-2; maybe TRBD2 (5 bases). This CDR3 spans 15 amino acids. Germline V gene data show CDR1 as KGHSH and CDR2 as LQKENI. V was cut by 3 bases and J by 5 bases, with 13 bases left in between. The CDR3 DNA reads TGTGCCAGCTCACCGGAGGTGTTTATGACCGGGGAGCTGTTTTTT. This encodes CASSPEVFMTGELFF. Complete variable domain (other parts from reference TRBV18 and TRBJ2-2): NAGVMQNPRHLVRRRGQEARLRCSPMKGHSHVYWYRQLPEEGLKFMVYLQKENIIDESGMPKERFSAEFPKEGPSILRIQQVVRGDSAAYFCASSPEVFMTGELFFGEGSRLTVL.

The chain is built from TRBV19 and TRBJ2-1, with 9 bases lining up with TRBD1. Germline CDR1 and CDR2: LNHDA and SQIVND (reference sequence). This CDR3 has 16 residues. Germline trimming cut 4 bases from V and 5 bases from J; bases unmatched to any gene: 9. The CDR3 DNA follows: TGTGCCAGTAGTAACCCCGGACAGGGGTGGGACAATGAGCAGTTCTTC. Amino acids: CASSNPGQGWDNEQFF.

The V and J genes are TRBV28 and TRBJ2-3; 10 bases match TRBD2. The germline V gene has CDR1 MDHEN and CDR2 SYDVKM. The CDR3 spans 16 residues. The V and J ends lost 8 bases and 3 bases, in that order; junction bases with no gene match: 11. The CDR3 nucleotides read TGTGCCAGCGGACTAAGCGGGGGGGTGGTAACAGATACGCAGTATTTT. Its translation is CASGLSGGVVTDTQYF.

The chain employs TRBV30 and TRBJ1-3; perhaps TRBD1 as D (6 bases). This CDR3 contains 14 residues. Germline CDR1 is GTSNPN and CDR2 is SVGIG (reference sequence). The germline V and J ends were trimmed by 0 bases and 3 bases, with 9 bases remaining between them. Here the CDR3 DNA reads TGTGCCTGGAGTGTCAGGGGTTATGGAAACACCATATATTTT. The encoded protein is CAWSVRGYGNTIYF.

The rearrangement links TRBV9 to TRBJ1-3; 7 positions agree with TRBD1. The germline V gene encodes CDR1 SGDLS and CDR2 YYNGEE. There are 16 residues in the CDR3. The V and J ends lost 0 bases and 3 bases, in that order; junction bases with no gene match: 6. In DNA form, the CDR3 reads TGTGCCAGCAGCGTAGGGGCAGGGGGAAATGGAAACACCATATATTTT. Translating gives CASSVGAGGNGNTIYF.

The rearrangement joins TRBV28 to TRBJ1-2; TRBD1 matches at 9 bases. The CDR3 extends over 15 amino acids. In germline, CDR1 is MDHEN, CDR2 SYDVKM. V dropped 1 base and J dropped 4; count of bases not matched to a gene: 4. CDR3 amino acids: CASSLSGDRAYGYTF. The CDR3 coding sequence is TGTGCCAGCAGTTTATCGGGGGACAGGGCCTATGGCTACACCTTC.

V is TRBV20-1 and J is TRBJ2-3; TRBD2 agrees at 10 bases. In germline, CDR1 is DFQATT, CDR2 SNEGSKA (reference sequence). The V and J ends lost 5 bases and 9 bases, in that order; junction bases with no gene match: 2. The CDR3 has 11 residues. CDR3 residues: CSALAGETQYF. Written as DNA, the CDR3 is TGCAGTGCTCTAGCGGGAGAGACGCAGTATTTT.

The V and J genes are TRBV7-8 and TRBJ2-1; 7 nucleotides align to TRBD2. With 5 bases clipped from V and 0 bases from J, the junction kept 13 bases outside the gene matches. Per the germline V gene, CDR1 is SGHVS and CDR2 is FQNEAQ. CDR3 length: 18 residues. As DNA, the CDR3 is TGTGCCAGCAGCCCCCGTGGTAGGCGGGGGAGCTCCTACAATGAGCAGTTCTTC. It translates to CASSPRGRRGSSYNEQFF.

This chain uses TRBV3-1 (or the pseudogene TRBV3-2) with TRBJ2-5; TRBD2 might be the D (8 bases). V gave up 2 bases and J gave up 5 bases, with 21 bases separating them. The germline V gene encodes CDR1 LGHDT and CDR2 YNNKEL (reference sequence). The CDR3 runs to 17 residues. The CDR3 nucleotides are TGTGCCAGCAGCCAACCCAAGCGGGGGTGGGACAGTGAGACCCAGTACTTC. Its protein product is CASSQPKRGWDSETQYF.

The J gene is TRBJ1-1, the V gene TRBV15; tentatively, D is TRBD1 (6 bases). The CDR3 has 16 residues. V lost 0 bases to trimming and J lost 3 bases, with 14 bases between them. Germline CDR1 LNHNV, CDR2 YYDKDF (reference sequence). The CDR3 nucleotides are TGTGCCACCAGCAGAGATGGTTGGGGGCTCGACACTGAAGCTTTCTTT. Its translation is CATSRDGWGLDTEAFF.

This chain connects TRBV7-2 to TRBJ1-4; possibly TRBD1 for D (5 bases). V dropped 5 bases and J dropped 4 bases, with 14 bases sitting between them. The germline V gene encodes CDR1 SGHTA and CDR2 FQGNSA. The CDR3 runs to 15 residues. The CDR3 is CASSLQGAFNEKLFF. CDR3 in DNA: TGTGCCAGCAGCCTGCAGGGCGCCTTTAATGAAAAACTGTTTTTT.

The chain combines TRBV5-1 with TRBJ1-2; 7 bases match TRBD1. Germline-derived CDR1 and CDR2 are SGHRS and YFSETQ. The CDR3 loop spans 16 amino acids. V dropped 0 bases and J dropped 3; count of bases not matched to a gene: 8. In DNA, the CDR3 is TGCGCCAGCAGCTTGGACTACAGGGGCTTGGACTATGGCTACACCTTC. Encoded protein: CASSLDYRGLDYGYTF.

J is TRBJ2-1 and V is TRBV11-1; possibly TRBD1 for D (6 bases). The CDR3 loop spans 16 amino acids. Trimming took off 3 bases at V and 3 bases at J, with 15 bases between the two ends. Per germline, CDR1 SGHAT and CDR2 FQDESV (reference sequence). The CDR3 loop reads CASSLGQLNLYNEQFF. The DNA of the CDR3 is TGTGCCAGCAGCTTGGGACAACTAAACCTCTACAATGAGCAGTTCTTC.